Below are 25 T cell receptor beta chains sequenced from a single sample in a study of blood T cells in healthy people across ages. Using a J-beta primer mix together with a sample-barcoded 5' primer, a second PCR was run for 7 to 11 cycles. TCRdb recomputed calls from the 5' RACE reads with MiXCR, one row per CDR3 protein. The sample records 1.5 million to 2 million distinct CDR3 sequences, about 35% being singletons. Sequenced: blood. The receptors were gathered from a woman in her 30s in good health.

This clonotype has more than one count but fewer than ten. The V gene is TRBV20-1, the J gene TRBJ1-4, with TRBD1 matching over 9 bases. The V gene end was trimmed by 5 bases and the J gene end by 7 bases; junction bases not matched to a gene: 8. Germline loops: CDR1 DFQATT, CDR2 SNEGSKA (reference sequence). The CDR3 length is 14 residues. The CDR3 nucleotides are TGCAGTGCTTCCGGGACAGGGCCAAGTGAAAAACTGTTTTTT. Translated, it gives CSASGTGPSEKLFF.

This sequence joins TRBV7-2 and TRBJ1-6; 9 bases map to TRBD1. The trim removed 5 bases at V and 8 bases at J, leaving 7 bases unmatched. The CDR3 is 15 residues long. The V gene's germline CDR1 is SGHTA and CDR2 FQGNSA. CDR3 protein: CASSIGTGSYSPLHF. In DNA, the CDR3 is TGTGCCAGCAGCATCGGGACAGGGAGTTATTCACCCCTCCACTTT.

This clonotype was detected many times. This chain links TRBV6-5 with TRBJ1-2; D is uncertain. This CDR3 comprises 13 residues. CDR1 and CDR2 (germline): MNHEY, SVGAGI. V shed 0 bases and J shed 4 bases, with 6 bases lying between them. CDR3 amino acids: CASSYSNSYGYTF. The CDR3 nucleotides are TGTGCCAGCAGTTACTCGAACAGCTATGGCTACACCTTC.

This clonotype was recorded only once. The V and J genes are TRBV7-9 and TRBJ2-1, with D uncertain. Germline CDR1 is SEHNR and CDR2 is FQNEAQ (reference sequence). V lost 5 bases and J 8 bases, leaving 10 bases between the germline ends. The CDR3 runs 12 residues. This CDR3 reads CASSQSGYEQFF. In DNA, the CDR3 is TGTGCCAGCAGCCAGTCCGGGTATGAGCAGTTCTTC.

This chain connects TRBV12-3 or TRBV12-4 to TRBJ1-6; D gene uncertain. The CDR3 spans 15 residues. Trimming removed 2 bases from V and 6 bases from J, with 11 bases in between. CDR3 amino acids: CASSLYGSTNSPLHF. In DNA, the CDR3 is TGTGCCAGCAGTTTATACGGCTCAACTAATTCACCCCTCCACTTT.

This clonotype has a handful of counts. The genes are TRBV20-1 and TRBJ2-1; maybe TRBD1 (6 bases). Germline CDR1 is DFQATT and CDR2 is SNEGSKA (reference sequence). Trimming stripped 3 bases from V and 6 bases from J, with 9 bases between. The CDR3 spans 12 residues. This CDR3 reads CSARGTLNEQFF. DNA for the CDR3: TGCAGTGCTAGGGGGACACTCAATGAGCAGTTCTTC.

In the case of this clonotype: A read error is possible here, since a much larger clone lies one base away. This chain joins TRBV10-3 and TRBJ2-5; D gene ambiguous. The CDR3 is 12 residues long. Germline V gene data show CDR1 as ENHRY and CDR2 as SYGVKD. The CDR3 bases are TGTGCCATCAGTGAGGACGTGGAGACCCGGTACTTC. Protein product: CAISEDVETRYF.

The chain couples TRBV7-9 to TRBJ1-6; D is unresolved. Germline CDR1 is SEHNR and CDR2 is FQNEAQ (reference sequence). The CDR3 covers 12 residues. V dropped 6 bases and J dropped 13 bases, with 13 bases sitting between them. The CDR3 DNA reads TGTGCCAGCAGTAGTCCCGGCGGGCCCCTCCACTTT. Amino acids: CASSSPGGPLHF.

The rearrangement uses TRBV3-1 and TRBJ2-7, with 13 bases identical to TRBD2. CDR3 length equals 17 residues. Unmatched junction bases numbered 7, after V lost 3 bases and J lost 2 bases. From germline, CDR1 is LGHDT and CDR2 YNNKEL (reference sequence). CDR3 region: CASSQKPGLAGPYEQYF. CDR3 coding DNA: TGTGCCAGCAGCCAGAAACCGGGACTAGCGGGGCCCTACGAGCAGTACTTC.

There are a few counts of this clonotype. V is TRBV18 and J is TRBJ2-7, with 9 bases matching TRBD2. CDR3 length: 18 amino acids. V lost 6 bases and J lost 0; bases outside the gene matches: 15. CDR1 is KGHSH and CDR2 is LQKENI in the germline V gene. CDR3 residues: CASSITGGSGGSSYEQYF. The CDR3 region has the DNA TGTGCCAGCTCGATTACCGGAGGTAGCGGGGGTAGCTCCTACGAGCAGTACTTC.

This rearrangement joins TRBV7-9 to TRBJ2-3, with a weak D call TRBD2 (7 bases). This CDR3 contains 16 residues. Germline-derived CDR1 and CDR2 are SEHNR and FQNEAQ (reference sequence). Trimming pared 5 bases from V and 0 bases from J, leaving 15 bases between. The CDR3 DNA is TGTGCCAGCAGCGGGGGGGGCCGGAAGAGCACAGATACGCAGTATTTT. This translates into CASSGGGRKSTDTQYF. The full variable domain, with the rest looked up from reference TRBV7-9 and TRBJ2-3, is DTGVSQNPRHKITKRGQNVTFRCDPISEHNRLYWYRQTLGQGPEFLTYFQNEAQLEKSRLLSDRFSAERPKGSFSTLEIQRTEQGDSAMYLCASSGGGRKSTDTQYFGPGTRLTVL.

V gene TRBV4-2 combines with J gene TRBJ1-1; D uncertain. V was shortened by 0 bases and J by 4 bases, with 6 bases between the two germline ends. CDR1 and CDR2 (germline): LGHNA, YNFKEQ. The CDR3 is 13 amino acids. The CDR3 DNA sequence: TGTGCCAGCAGCCAAGATTTGAGCACTGAAGCTTTCTTT. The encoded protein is CASSQDLSTEAFF.

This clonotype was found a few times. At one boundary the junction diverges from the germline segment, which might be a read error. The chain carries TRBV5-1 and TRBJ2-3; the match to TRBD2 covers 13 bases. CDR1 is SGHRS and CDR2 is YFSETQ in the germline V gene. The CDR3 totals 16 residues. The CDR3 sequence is CASSSLLAGGADTRYF. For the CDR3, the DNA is TGCGCCAGCAGCTCGCTACTAGCGGGGGGGGCAGATACGCGGTATTTT.

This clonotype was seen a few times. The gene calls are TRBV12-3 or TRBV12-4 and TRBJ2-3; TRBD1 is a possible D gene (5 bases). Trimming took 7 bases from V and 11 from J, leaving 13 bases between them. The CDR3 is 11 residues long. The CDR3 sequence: CASTMDGQQYF. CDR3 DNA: TGTGCCAGCACTATGGACGGACAGCAGTATTTT.

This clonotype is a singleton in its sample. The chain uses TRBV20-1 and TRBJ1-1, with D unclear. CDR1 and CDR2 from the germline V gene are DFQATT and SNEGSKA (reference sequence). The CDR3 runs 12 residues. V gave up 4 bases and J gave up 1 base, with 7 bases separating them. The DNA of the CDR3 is TGCAGTGCTATTGGAACGAACACTGAAGCTTTCTTT. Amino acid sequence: CSAIGTNTEAFF.

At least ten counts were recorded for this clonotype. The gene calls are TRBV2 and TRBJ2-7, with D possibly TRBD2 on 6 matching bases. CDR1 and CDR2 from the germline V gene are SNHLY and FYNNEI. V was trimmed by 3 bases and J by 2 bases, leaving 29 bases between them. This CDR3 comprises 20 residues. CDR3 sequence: CASSEFILIGSHSGAYEQYF. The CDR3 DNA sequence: TGTGCCAGCAGTGAGTTTATTTTAATTGGCAGCCATTCGGGAGCCTACGAGCAGTACTTC.

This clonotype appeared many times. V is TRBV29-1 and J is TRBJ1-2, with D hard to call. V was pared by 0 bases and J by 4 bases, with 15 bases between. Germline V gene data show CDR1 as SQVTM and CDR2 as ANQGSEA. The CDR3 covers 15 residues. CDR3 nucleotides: TGCAGCGTTGAAGATCTTCTCGGCAGTGGCTATGGCTACACCTTC. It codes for CSVEDLLGSGYGYTF.

The CDR3 spells CASSGLIVRGSYNEQFF. CDR3 in DNA: TGCGCCAGCAGTGGACTAATCGTAAGGGGCTCCTACAATGAGCAGTTCTTC. The V and J genes are TRBV23-1 and TRBJ2-1; D possibly corresponds to TRBD2 (6 bases). TRBV23-1 is designated an ORF whose function remains uncertain. V dropped 5 bases and J dropped 0 bases, with 17 bases sitting between them. The CDR3 has 17 amino acids.

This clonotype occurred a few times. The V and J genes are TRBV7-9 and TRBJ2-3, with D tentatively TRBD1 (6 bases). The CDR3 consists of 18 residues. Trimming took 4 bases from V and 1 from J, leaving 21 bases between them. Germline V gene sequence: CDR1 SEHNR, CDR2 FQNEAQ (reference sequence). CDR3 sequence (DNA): TGTGCCAGCAGCTCCCCTCTTGGGGCAGGGGCGGGCACAGATACGCAGTATTTT. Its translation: CASSSPLGAGAGTDTQYF.

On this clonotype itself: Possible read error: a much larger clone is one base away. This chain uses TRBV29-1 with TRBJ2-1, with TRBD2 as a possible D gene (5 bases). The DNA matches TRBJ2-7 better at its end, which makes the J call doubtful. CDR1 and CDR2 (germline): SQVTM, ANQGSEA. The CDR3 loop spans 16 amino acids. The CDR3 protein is CSVEVGLLSSYNEQYF. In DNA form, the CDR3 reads TGCAGCGTTGAGGTTGGACTGCTGAGCTCCTACAATGAGCAGTACTTC.

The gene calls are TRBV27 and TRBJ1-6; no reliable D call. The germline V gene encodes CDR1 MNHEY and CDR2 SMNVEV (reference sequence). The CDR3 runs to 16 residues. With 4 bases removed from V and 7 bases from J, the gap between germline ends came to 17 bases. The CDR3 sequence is CASSSTDPRTNSPLHF. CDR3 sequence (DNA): TGTGCCAGCAGTTCAACCGACCCGAGGACCAATTCACCCCTCCACTTT.

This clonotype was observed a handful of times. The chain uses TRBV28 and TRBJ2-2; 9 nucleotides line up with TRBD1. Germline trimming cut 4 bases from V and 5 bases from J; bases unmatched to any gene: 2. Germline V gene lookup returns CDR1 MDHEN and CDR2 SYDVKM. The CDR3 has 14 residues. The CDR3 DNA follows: TGTGCCAGCAGTTGGACAGGGGTGACCGGGGAGCTGTTTTTT. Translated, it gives CASSWTGVTGELFF.

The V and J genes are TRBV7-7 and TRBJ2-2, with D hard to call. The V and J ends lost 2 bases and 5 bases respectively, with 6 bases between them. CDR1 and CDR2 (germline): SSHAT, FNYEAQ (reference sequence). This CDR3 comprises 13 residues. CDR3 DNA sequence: TGTGCCAGCAGCTTAATGAGGACCGGGGAGCTGTTTTTT. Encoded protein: CASSLMRTGELFF.

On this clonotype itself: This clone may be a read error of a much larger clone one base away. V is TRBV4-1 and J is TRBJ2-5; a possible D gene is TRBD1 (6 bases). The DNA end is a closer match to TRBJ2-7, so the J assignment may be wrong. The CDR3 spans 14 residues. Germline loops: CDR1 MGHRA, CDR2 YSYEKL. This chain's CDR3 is CASSREDRSYEQYF. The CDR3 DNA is TGCGCCAGCAGCCGAGAGGACAGATCCTACGAGCAGTACTTC.

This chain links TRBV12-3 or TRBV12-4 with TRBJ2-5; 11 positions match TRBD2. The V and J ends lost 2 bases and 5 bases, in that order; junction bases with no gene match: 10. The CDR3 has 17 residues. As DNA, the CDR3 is TGTGCCAGCAGTTTATGGACCCTAACTAGCGGGAGTGAGACCCAGTACTTC. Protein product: CASSLWTLTSGSETQYF.